Reported below is one TCR beta chain. These data come from a study of blood T cell repertoires in COVID-19. Study background: Sites across the United States, Italy and Spain contributed samples from acute and convalescent COVID-19. The analysed material was cDNA or gDNA that came from T cells, B-cell-depleted T cells, or PBMCs.

Germline V lookup: CDR1 MNHNY, CDR2 SVGAGI (reference sequence). After removal of 6 bases from V and 3 bases from J, the junction contained 15 bases not matched to a gene. The length of the CDR3 is 19 residues. The authors' processing: Amplified reference gene primers provided the basis for estimating nucleated cell counts. The table came from immunoSEQ multiplex PCR; TCRdb's copy has only in-frame clones and leaves some out. That table furnishes V, J and clone size, whereas the DNA furnished D and trimming. The sample includes over 60,000 clones, roughly 90% of them seen just once. The sample consisted of peripheral blood. This sequence joins TRBV6-6 and TRBJ1-5; 12 nucleotides line up with TRBD1. The TCR sequence derives from a man aged 55-75 years with acute or convalescent COVID-19. CDR3 bases: TGTGCCAGCAGCTCCGGGACAGGGGGCTCCGGGCGGAACAATCAGCCCCAGCATTTT. Translating gives CASSSGTGGSGRNNQPQHF.